The 22 T cell receptor beta chains given below trace back to one sample, sequenced in a study of CD8 T cells in ankylosing spondylitis. Findings and caveats of the study: Seemingly distinctive of ankylosing spondylitis blood was a TCR beta motif formed by eight highly homologous variants.

These TCRs are of unknown antigen specificity. TCRdb re-called the 5' RACE reads through MiXCR, storing one row per CDR3 protein. The sample holds about 440,000 distinct CDR3 sequences, more than 15% seen once. Material for sequencing was blood, either unsorted or a sorted T cell fraction (not recorded which). The receptors here all came from a male donor with ankylosing spondylitis.

This clonotype turned up a few times. This chain links TRBV29-1 with TRBJ1-2, with D perhaps TRBD1 (6 bases). Trimming left V 6 bases short and J 4 bases short, with 24 bases between. The germline V gene encodes CDR1 SQVTM and CDR2 ANQGSEA. The CDR3 contains 16 residues. CDR3: CSVALGAGALGYGYTF. The CDR3 region has the DNA TGCAGCGTCGCTCTCGGGGCAGGGGCCCTAGGCTATGGCTACACCTTC.

This clonotype was observed at least ten times. The chain carries TRBV12-3 or TRBV12-4 and TRBJ2-1; 8 positions agree with TRBD1. The ends lost 6 bases at V and 9 bases at J; junction bases unmatched: 10. This CDR3 region has 14 residues. The CDR3 DNA sequence: TGTGCCAGCAGGGCAGGGGGCGAAGGATTTGAGCAGTTCTTC. Translated: CASRAGGEGFEQFF.

The chain joins TRBV27 to TRBJ2-4, with D perhaps TRBD1 (5 bases). Trimming stripped 0 bases from V and 8 bases from J, with 11 bases between. The CDR3 contains 14 residues. Germline V gene sequence: CDR1 MNHEY, CDR2 SMNVEV (reference sequence). DNA for the CDR3: TGTGCCAGCAGTTTATCCCTAGGGGCAGACATTCAGTACTTC. Translated: CASSLSLGADIQYF.

The chain links TRBV12-3 or TRBV12-4 to TRBJ1-2, with D possibly matching TRBD1 (5 bases). The ends were cut back, 7 bases at V and 3 bases at J, with 6 bases in the middle. This CDR3 comprises 11 residues. CDR3 nucleotide sequence: TGTGCCAGCACGACAGACTATGGCTACACCTTC. This gives the protein CASTTDYGYTF.

The chain recombines TRBV11-2 with TRBJ2-3, with a possible D match to TRBD1 (6 bases). CDR3 length: 16 residues. Trimming removed 0 bases from V and 0 bases from J, with 10 bases in between. Germline V gene data show CDR1 as SGHAT and CDR2 as FQNNGV. The CDR3 protein is CASSLDLGQSTDTQYF. As DNA, the CDR3 is TGTGCCAGCAGCTTAGATCTAGGACAGAGCACAGATACGCAGTATTTT.

The chain employs TRBV7-2 and TRBJ2-7, with a tentative D call TRBD1 (6 bases). The germline V gene has CDR1 SGHTA and CDR2 FQGNSA. The CDR3 extends over 14 amino acids. Deletions cut 3 bases from V and 4 bases from J, with 13 bases between. CDR3 DNA: TGTGCCAGCAGCTTCGAAGGACAGAGGTACGAGCAGTACTTC. Translation: CASSFEGQRYEQYF. The whole variable domain, filled in from reference TRBV7-2 and TRBJ2-7, reads GAGVSQSPSNKVTEKGKDVELRCDPISGHTALYWYRQSLGQGLEFLIYFQGNSAPDKSGLPSDRFSAERTGGSVSTLTIQRTQQEDSAVYLCASSFEGQRYEQYFGPGTRLTVT.

V usage is TRBV7-2 and J usage is TRBJ2-7; D may be TRBD2 (6 bases). The CDR3 length is 15 residues. In germline, CDR1 is SGHTA, CDR2 FQGNSA. Trimming pared 6 bases from V and 2 bases from J, leaving 17 bases between. The CDR3 nucleotides are TGTGCCAGCAGACCTCGGGACTCTTTTACCTACGAGCAGTACTTC. Encoded protein: CASRPRDSFTYEQYF.

This chain links TRBV6-5 with TRBJ1-5; D is perhaps TRBD1 (5 bases). The germline V and J ends were trimmed by 4 bases and 6 bases, with 13 bases remaining between them. This CDR3 has 14 residues. CDR1 and CDR2 (germline): MNHEY, SVGAGI. CDR3 amino acids: CASSLGVGGQPQHF. The CDR3 DNA reads as TGTGCCAGCAGTTTGGGAGTTGGGGGTCAGCCCCAGCATTTT.

V and J are TRBV11-2 and TRBJ1-1, with a weak D call TRBD1 (5 bases). CDR1 and CDR2 (germline): SGHAT, FQNNGV. V lost 3 bases to trimming and J lost 7 bases, with 21 bases between them. The CDR3 is 16 amino acids. The CDR3: CASSFTGAGKGGEAFF. In nucleotides, the CDR3 is TGTGCCAGCAGCTTTACCGGGGCAGGGAAGGGCGGTGAAGCTTTCTTT.

This clonotype was seen only a few times. The J gene is TRBJ2-3, the V gene TRBV5-1, with D unresolved. With 1 base removed from V and 6 bases from J, the gap between germline ends came to 9 bases. CDR3 size: 13 residues. Germline CDR1 reads SGHRS; CDR2 reads YFSETQ. In nucleotides, the CDR3 is TGCGCCAGCAGCTTGTCCCCCTCTGATACGCAGTATTTT. The encoded protein is CASSLSPSDTQYF.

This clonotype has a handful of counts. The V gene is TRBV6-5, the J gene TRBJ2-5, with D perhaps TRBD1 or TRBD2 (5 bases each). The CDR3 covers 11 residues. Germline values: CDR1 MNHEY, CDR2 SVGAGI. Trimming took 6 bases from V and 7 from J, leaving 9 bases between them. The CDR3 DNA sequence: TGTGCCAGCAGCGGGACCGGGACCCAGTACTTC. This encodes CASSGTGTQYF.

Only a few counts were recorded for this clonotype. The chain uses TRBV12-3 or TRBV12-4 and TRBJ1-2; possible D gene TRBD1, 5 bases. The CDR3 totals 16 residues. Trimming removed 6 bases at V and 3 bases at J, with 20 bases between. CDR3 sequence: CASRGDGGNFDYGYTF. CDR3 nucleotide sequence: TGTGCCAGCAGGGGAGACGGGGGGAACTTTGACTATGGCTACACCTTC.

This clonotype was observed at least ten times. One end of the junction does not line up with germline, which may come from a read error. The chain carries TRBV12-3 or TRBV12-4 and TRBJ1-2; D gene unclear. This CDR3 comprises 11 residues. Written as DNA, the CDR3 is TGTGCCAGCAGTTTAAGGCAGGCAATGGCCTTC. Amino acids: CASSLRQAMAF.

This chain uses TRBV12-3 or TRBV12-4 with TRBJ1-1, with a weak D call TRBD1 (6 bases). The V and J ends lost 6 bases and 1 base respectively, with 18 bases between them. The CDR3 consists of 16 residues. Here the CDR3 DNA reads TGTGCCAGCAGGTCGCAGGGGCGCGACAAGAACACTGAAGCTTTCTTT. This gives the protein CASRSQGRDKNTEAFF.

This clonotype has a handful of counts. The chain links TRBV5-1 to TRBJ2-7; weak D call: TRBD1 (7 bases). Germline-derived CDR1 and CDR2 are SGHRS and YFSETQ. The CDR3 has 16 residues. The V end was cut by 2 bases, the J end by 3 bases, with 18 bases between. DNA of the CDR3: TGCGCCAGCAGCTTAAATGAGGCGGGACAGTTCTACGAGCAGTACTTC. Translated, it gives CASSLNEAGQFYEQYF.

Written as DNA, the CDR3 is TGTGCCAGCAGCTTAGGCCCGGGACTAGCGGGAAAACAAGAGACCCAGTACTTC. It specifies CASSLGPGLAGKQETQYF. This chain joins TRBV11-2 and TRBJ2-5, with 13 nucleotides matching TRBD2. This CDR3 has 18 residues. Germline trimming cut 1 base from V and 2 bases from J; bases unmatched to any gene: 7. CDR1 is SGHAT and CDR2 is FQNNGV in the germline V gene.

The rearrangement joins TRBV7-2 to TRBJ2-7, with 9 bases identical to TRBD2. Trimming removed 0 bases from V and 2 bases from J; junction bases left unmatched: 5. Germline loops: CDR1 SGHTA, CDR2 FQGNSA. The CDR3 has 16 amino acids. CDR3 nucleotides: TGTGCCAGCAGCTTAGCTTTAGCGGGGGCTACCTACGAGCAGTACTTC. Its protein is CASSLALAGATYEQYF.

This clonotype was recorded many times. J is TRBJ2-7 and V is TRBV3-1, with unresolved D. This CDR3 spans 13 amino acids. V lost 0 bases and J lost 3, with 6 bases in between. The germline CDR1 and CDR2 sequences are LGHDT and YNNKEL (reference sequence). The CDR3 loop is CASSQDPHYEQYF. The CDR3 DNA reads TGTGCCAGCAGCCAAGACCCCCACTACGAGCAGTACTTC.

The chain combines TRBV9 with TRBJ2-2; D is unresolved. Trimming took 5 bases from V and 4 from J, leaving 9 bases between them. Looked up from germline, CDR1 is SGDLS and CDR2 is YYNGEE. There are 13 residues in the CDR3. The CDR3 region has the DNA TGTGCCAGCAGTCAATCAACCACCGGGGAGCTGTTTTTT. Encoded protein: CASSQSTTGELFF.

This clonotype was observed many times. The J gene is TRBJ2-7, the V gene TRBV7-8; D unresolved. V lost 3 bases and J lost 2, with 14 bases in between. Germline V CDR1 and CDR2: SGHVS, FQNEAQ. This CDR3 has 15 amino acids. The CDR3 loop is CASSLKDGSPYEQYF. The CDR3, as DNA: TGTGCCAGCAGCTTGAAAGACGGCAGCCCCTACGAGCAGTACTTC.

The chain employs TRBV7-9 and TRBJ1-4; 7 nucleotides match TRBD1. V lost 4 bases to trimming and J lost 8 bases; unmatched junction nucleotides: 7. Germline V CDR1 and CDR2: SEHNR, FQNEAQ (reference sequence). The CDR3 sequence is 14 residues long. This CDR3 is CASSSGQAMEKLFF. CDR3 sequence (DNA): TGTGCCAGCAGCTCCGGACAGGCAATGGAAAAACTGTTTTTT.

The chain recombines TRBV7-2 with TRBJ1-1; weak D call: TRBD1 (5 bases). The CDR3 extends over 14 amino acids. The V gene lost 7 bases and the J gene lost 0 bases, with 12 bases spanning the gap. CDR1 and CDR2 from the germline V gene are SGHTA and FQGNSA. CDR3 protein: CASTKDSMNTEAFF. CDR3 nucleotide sequence: TGTGCCAGCACAAAAGACAGCATGAACACTGAAGCTTTCTTT.